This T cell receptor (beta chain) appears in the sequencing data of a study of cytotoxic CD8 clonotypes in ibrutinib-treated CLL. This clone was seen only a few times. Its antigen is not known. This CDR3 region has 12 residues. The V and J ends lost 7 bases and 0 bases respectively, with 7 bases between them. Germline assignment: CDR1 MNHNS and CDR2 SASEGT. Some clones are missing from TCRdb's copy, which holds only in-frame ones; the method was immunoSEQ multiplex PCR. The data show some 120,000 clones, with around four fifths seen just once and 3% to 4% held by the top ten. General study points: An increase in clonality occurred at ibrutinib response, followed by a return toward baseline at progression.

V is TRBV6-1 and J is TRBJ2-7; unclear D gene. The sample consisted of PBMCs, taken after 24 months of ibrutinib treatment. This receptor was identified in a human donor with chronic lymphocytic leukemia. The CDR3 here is CASKGASYEQYF. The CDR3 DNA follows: TGTGCCAGCAAAGGTGCCTCCTACGAGCAGTACTTC.